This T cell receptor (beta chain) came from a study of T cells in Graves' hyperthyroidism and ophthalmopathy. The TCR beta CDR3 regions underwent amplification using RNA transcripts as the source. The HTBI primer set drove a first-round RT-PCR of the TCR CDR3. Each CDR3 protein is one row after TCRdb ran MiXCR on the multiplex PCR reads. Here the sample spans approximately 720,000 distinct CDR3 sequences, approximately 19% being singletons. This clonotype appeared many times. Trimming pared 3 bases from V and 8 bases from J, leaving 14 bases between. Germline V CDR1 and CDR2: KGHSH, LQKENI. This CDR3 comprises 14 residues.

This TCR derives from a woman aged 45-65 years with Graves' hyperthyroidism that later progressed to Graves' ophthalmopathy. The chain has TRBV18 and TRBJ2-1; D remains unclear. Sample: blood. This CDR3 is CASSPDGPLDEQFF. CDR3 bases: TGTGCCAGCTCACCCGACGGACCTTTAGATGAGCAGTTCTTC.